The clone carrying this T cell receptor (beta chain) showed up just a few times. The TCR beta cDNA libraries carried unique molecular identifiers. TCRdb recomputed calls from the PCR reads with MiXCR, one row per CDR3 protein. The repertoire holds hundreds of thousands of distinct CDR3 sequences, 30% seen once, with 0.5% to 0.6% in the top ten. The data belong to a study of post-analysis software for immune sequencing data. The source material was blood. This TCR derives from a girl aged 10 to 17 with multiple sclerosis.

CDR3 amino acids: CASSYSLSGANVLTF. CDR3 coding DNA: TGTGCCAGCAGTTACTCTCTGTCTGGGGCCAACGTCCTGACTTTC. J is TRBJ2-6 and V is TRBV6-5, with D unclear. V shed 0 bases and J shed 1 base, with 4 bases lying between them. The CDR3 runs 15 residues. CDR1 is MNHEY, CDR2 SVGAGI, per germline.